These 24 T cell receptor beta chains were all obtained from the same sample, sequenced in a study of regulatory T cells in long-lasting Graves disease. Documented time point: newly diagnosed GD, antithyroid drugs for less than 3 months. Construction of the TCR library relied on RNA isolated from PBMCs. Relying on iRepertoire HTBI primers and Arm-PCR of CDR3 regions, the team built TCR beta libraries. TCRdb re-derived calls from the multiplex PCR reads in MiXCR, one entry per CDR3 protein. The table includes fewer than 500,000 distinct CDR3 sequences, 15% to 20% detected once. The same data also contributed to another study, on T cells in Graves' hyperthyroidism and ophthalmopathy.

Here the sequenced sample was peripheral blood mononuclear cells (PBMCs), taken at new diagnosis, from a patient treated with antithyroid drugs. The receptors were gathered from a man in his forties or fifties with Graves disease.

CDR3 protein: CASSLSSGGATYEQYF. DNA for the CDR3: TGTGCCAGCAGTTTATCGTCCGGGGGCGCGACCTACGAGCAGTACTTC. The chain recombines TRBV27 with TRBJ2-7; D possibly matches TRBD1 or TRBD2 (6 bases each). The CDR3 length is 16 residues. V lost 0 bases and J 2 bases, leaving 14 bases between the germline ends. Germline CDR1 is MNHEY and CDR2 is SMNVEV (reference sequence).

At least ten counts were recorded for this clonotype. V gene TRBV27 combines with J gene TRBJ2-3; D might be TRBD2 (5 bases). The length of the CDR3 is 14 residues. Trimming took off 5 bases at V and 0 bases at J, with 9 bases between the two ends. The germline V gene has CDR1 MNHEY and CDR2 SMNVEV (reference sequence). Here the CDR3 DNA reads TGTGCCAGCAGTCCTCGGACTAGCACAGATACGCAGTATTTT. Residues: CASSPRTSTDTQYF.

This chain links TRBV25-1 with TRBJ2-3; 7 bases fit TRBD2. J lost 3 bases, V lost 8 bases, and 11 bases had no gene match. The CDR3 has 15 residues. CDR1 and CDR2 from the germline V gene are MGHDK and SYGVNS. The CDR3 nucleotides are TGTGCCAGCTCCTGGTCGGGACTAAGAACAGATACGCAGTATTTT. It codes for CASSWSGLRTDTQYF.

This chain joins TRBV6-9 and TRBJ2-2; the D is unclear. The germline CDR1 and CDR2 sequences are MNHGY and SVAAGI. The CDR3 is made up of 13 amino acids. V dropped 3 bases and J dropped 7 bases, with 9 bases sitting between them. The CDR3 loop reads CASSYSGVGELFF. The CDR3 DNA reads as TGTGCCAGCAGTTACTCCGGAGTCGGGGAGCTGTTTTTT.

In this sample, this clonotype turned up a few times. The V call is TRBV20-1, the J call TRBJ2-1, with D possibly TRBD2 on 6 matching bases. Trimming took off 6 bases at V and 5 bases at J, with 20 bases between the two ends. The germline V gene encodes CDR1 DFQATT and CDR2 SNEGSKA (reference sequence). CDR3 length: 15 residues. The CDR3 sequence: CSASIGAGPHNEQFF. The CDR3 DNA reads TGCAGTGCCTCGATTGGAGCGGGCCCACACAATGAGCAGTTCTTC.

This clonotype was counted ten times or more. This chain joins TRBV3-1 and TRBJ2-1, with 7 bases aligning to TRBD2. Germline lookup yields CDR1 LGHDT and CDR2 YNNKEL (reference sequence). The CDR3 covers 16 residues. V lost 0 bases and J lost 3; bases outside the gene matches: 5. The CDR3 DNA is TGTGCCAGCAGCCAAGATATGCCTAGCGGCTACAATGAGCAGTTCTTC. Its translation is CASSQDMPSGYNEQFF.

This clonotype was observed a few times. The J gene is TRBJ2-5, the V gene TRBV10-1, with no clear D. In germline, CDR1 is WNHNN, CDR2 SYGVQD (reference sequence). Trimming took off 0 bases at V and 2 bases at J, with 7 bases between the two ends. The CDR3 extends over 14 amino acids. The CDR3 loop reads CASSESRRQETQYF. The CDR3, as DNA: TGCGCCAGCAGTGAGTCTCGAAGACAAGAGACCCAGTACTTC.

This clonotype showed up many times. V gene TRBV5-1 combines with J gene TRBJ1-1, with a possible D match to TRBD1 (5 bases). The V gene lost 0 bases and the J gene lost 1 base, with 10 bases spanning the gap. Germline lookup yields CDR1 SGHRS and CDR2 YFSETQ. The CDR3 runs to 15 residues. CDR3 residues: CASSLAGERNTEAFF. The CDR3 nucleotides read TGCGCCAGCAGCTTGGCGGGGGAGAGGAACACTGAAGCTTTCTTT. Complete variable domain (other parts from reference TRBV5-1 and TRBJ1-1): KAGVTQTPRYLIKTRGQQVTLSCSPISGHRSVSWYQQTPGQGLQFLFEYFSETQRNKGNFPGRFSGRQFSNSRSEMNVSTLELGDSALYLCASSLAGERNTEAFFGQGTRLTVV.

This clonotype turned up a few times. This sequence joins TRBV10-2 and TRBJ2-7; no clear D. The CDR3 contains 17 residues. Germline CDR1 and CDR2: WSHSY and SAAADI. The V gene lost 5 bases and the J gene lost 2 bases, with 22 bases spanning the gap. CDR3 nucleotide sequence: TGCGCCAGCAGTATATCCGGCGGTAACTCACAACCCTACGAGCAGTACTTC. Protein product: CASSISGGNSQPYEQYF.

This clonotype appeared many times. DNA of the CDR3: TGTGCCAGCGGCAATCCAACGGGACAGGGAGGTGAAAAACTGTTTTTT. Translation gives CASGNPTGQGGEKLFF. The V call is TRBV28, the J call TRBJ1-4, with 9 bases aligning to TRBD1. Germline trimming cut 8 bases from V and 7 bases from J; bases unmatched to any gene: 14. CDR3 size: 16 residues. The germline V gene encodes CDR1 MDHEN and CDR2 SYDVKM.

This clonotype was seen many times. This chain links TRBV11-2 with TRBJ1-3; D is undetermined. V was clipped by 4 bases and J by 11 bases, with 12 bases between them. The germline gives CDR1 SGHAT, CDR2 FQNNGV. This CDR3 contains 12 residues. CDR3 sequence (DNA): TGTGCCAGCAGCTCCCAAGCCGGGTCCATATATTTT. Translation: CASSSQAGSIYF.

This clonotype was seen a few times. The chain combines TRBV4-2 with TRBJ1-6; a possible D gene is TRBD1 (6 bases). This CDR3 spans 18 amino acids. V lost 4 bases, J lost 0 bases, and 16 bases lay in between. Germline-derived CDR1 and CDR2 are LGHNA and YNFKEQ. CDR3 sequence reads: CASSPRLGDISYNSPLHF. The CDR3 nucleotides read TGTGCCAGCAGCCCCCGTTTGGGGGACATCTCCTATAATTCACCCCTCCACTTT.

This clonotype has more than one count but fewer than ten. At one of its ends the junction is not consistent with the germline gene, which may arise from a read error. The chain is built from TRBV2 and TRBJ2-3, with 8 nucleotides matching TRBD1. In germline, CDR1 is SNHLY, CDR2 FYNNEI. The CDR3 totals 14 residues. The CDR3 region has the DNA TGTGCCACCAGTGTTCCAGGGGGCTTGAATACGCAGTATTTT. Translating gives CATSVPGGLNTQYF.

The chain employs TRBV6-2 or TRBV6-3 and TRBJ1-5; TRBD1 matches at 9 bases. CDR3 size: 16 residues. In germline, CDR1 is MNHEY, CDR2 SVGEGT. Losses at the gene ends were 5 bases for V and 0 bases for J; bases not matched to a gene: 5. The CDR3 bases are TGTGCCAGCAGTGGGCAGACAGGGGGTAGCAATCAGCCCCAGCATTTT. As protein: CASSGQTGGSNQPQHF.

This clonotype appeared many times. The chain combines TRBV20-1 with TRBJ2-5, with D perhaps matching TRBD2 (5 bases). The germline gives CDR1 DFQATT, CDR2 SNEGSKA (reference sequence). Trimming left V 6 bases short and J 5 bases short, with 13 bases between. This CDR3 has 12 residues. CDR3 region: CSATSASETQYF. For the CDR3, the DNA is TGCAGTGCGACCTCGGCTAGCGAGACCCAGTACTTC.

The V gene is TRBV5-1, the J gene TRBJ1-5, with D hard to call. Germline loops: CDR1 SGHRS, CDR2 YFSETQ. The V and J ends lost 0 bases and 0 bases respectively, with 7 bases between them. The CDR3 is made up of 15 amino acids. The CDR3 nucleotides read TGCGCCAGCAGCTTGGACGCATATAGCAATCAGCCCCAGCATTTT. It is translated as CASSLDAYSNQPQHF. The variable domain in full, with the rest retrieved from reference TRBV5-1 and TRBJ1-5, is KAGVTQTPRYLIKTRGQQVTLSCSPISGHRSVSWYQQTPGQGLQFLFEYFSETQRNKGNFPGRFSGRQFSNSRSEMNVSTLELGDSALYLCASSLDAYSNQPQHFGDGTRLSIL.

This clonotype was recorded a few times. The chain recombines TRBV2 with TRBJ2-1; 11 bases are a match to TRBD2. CDR3 length: 14 residues. Germline V gene sequence: CDR1 SNHLY, CDR2 FYNNEI. The J segment lost 6 bases and the V segment lost 7 bases, leaving 5 bases of the junction unmatched. CDR3 nucleotides: TGTGCCAGCAACCCTAGCGGGAGGCCCAATGAGCAGTTCTTC. Residues: CASNPSGRPNEQFF.

On this clonotype: Possible read error: a much larger clone is one base away. The rearrangement uses TRBV6-2 or TRBV6-3 and TRBJ1-1; D remains ambiguous. CDR3 length: 14 amino acids. The germline V gene encodes CDR1 MNHEY and CDR2 SVGEGT. CDR3 residues: CASSYGSLNAEAFF. In DNA form, the CDR3 reads TGTGCCAGCAGTTACGGGAGTCTGAACGCTGAAGCTTTCTTT.

The rearrangement joins TRBV2 to TRBJ1-2; no firm D call. Germline CDR1 and CDR2: SNHLY and FYNNEI. CDR3 size: 13 residues. The germline V and J ends were trimmed by 2 bases and 7 bases, with 11 bases remaining between them. The CDR3 reads CASSETTLGGYTF. The DNA for the CDR3 is TGTGCCAGCAGTGAAACGACTCTGGGTGGCTACACCTTC.

This chain joins TRBV2 and TRBJ1-1; D is possibly TRBD1 (5 bases). Trimming took 6 bases from V and 7 from J, leaving 15 bases between them. CDR1 and CDR2 from the germline V gene are SNHLY and FYNNEI. This CDR3 has 13 residues. This CDR3 is CASSSRERSEAFF. In DNA, the CDR3 is TGTGCCAGCAGCTCCAGGGAGCGGAGTGAAGCTTTCTTT.

This clonotype was picked up a small number of times. This rearrangement joins TRBV5-4 to TRBJ2-3; 10 bases are shared with TRBD2. J gave up 4 bases and V 0 bases, and 8 bases lay outside the gene matches. CDR1 is SGHNT, CDR2 YYREEE, per germline (reference sequence). CDR3 size: 17 residues. The DNA for the CDR3 is TGTGCCAGCAGCTTGGAGGCTAGCGGGAGTGGGTCAGATACGCAGTATTTT. Amino acid sequence: CASSLEASGSGSDTQYF.

This clonotype was observed a few times. The gene calls are TRBV6-5 and TRBJ2-3; D is unclear. CDR1 is MNHEY, CDR2 SVGAGI, per germline. The CDR3 has 15 residues. The V end lost 2 bases, the J end lost 2 bases, and 11 bases lay between the germline ends. This CDR3 reads CASSYGTPLTDTQYF. The CDR3, as DNA: TGTGCCAGCAGTTACGGCACACCGCTCACAGATACGCAGTATTTT.

This clonotype was found a few times. The chain links TRBV4-1 to TRBJ1-2, with D hard to call. Trimming cost V 3 bases and J 6 bases, with 14 bases left between them. Germline CDR1 and CDR2: MGHRA and YSYEKL. This CDR3 has 14 amino acids. CDR3 amino acids: CASSQAQDPHGYTF. CDR3 in DNA: TGCGCCAGCAGCCAGGCCCAGGATCCCCATGGCTACACCTTC.

The V and J genes are TRBV5-4 and TRBJ1-1; a possible D gene is TRBD1 (6 bases). CDR1 and CDR2 from the germline V gene are SGHNT and YYREEE (reference sequence). V lost 4 bases and J lost 6, with 13 bases in between. The CDR3 totals 13 residues. The CDR3 nucleotides read TGTGCCAGCAGCCCACAGGGTCTCCCTGAAGCTTTCTTT. It is translated as CASSPQGLPEAFF.